This T cell receptor (beta chain) is drawn from a study of blood T cell repertoires in COVID-19. Turning to the study itself: Whether acute or convalescent, the COVID-19 samples came from the United States, Italy and Spain. PBMCs, B-cell-depleted T cells, or T cells provided the cDNA or gDNA that made up the material.

The germline gives CDR1 SGHAT, CDR2 FQNNGV. The CDR3 contains 14 residues. J lost 2 bases, V lost 5 bases, and 5 bases had no gene match. Enrollment of patients from Seattle took place during active infection, with longitudinal follow-up. In the source study's methods: Quantification of nucleated cells was approximated via reference gene primer amplification. Sequenced by immunoSEQ multiplex PCR; TCRdb stores in-frame clones only, minus some. Clone size and V and J calls were adopted from that table, with D and trimming inferred from the DNA. The sample has under 200,000 clones; about 85% are singletons.

The source material was peripheral blood. The V and J genes are TRBV11-2 and TRBJ2-7, with 8 bases identical to TRBD1. The source is a woman between 45 and 60 years old with COVID-19, enrolled during active disease. The CDR3 region is CASSPGQAPYEQYF. DNA for the CDR3: TGTGCCAGCAGCCCGGGACAGGCCCCCTACGAGCAGTACTTC.